This TCR beta chain appears in the sequencing data of a study of blood T cell repertoires in COVID-19. The wider study: The origin of the acute and convalescent COVID-19 samples was the United States, Italy and Spain.

The assay was immunoSEQ multiplex PCR, and TCRdb's table has in-frame clones only and misses some. The sample has about 430,000 clones, roughly 90% seen once; the top ten hold approximately 1.5%. Only one count was recorded for this clone. Participant ages covered roughly 18 to 90 years across about 25 US areas. Categorization into cohorts depended on clinical history that participants reported. The receptor comes from a woman between 18 and 29 years old who had been exposed to COVID-19. The sample comprised PBMCs or T cells enriched from blood (not recorded which).

The CDR3 region is CASGVQENNSPLHF. CDR3 in DNA: TGTGCCAGCGGGGTACAGGAAAATAATTCACCCCTCCACTTT. The V call is TRBV9, the J call TRBJ1-6; D is perhaps TRBD1 (5 bases). V shed 7 bases and J shed 5 bases, with 13 bases lying between them. The CDR3 extends over 14 amino acids. The germline gives CDR1 SGDLS, CDR2 YYNGEE. The whole variable domain, filled in from reference TRBV9 and TRBJ1-6, reads DSGVTQTPKHLITATGQRVTLRCSPRSGDLSVYWYQQSLDQGLQFLIQYYNGEERAKGNILERFSAQQFPDLHSELNLSSLELGDSALYFCASGVQENNSPLHFGNGTRLTVT.